This TCR beta chain appears in the sequencing data of a study of shared clonotypes between healthy human individuals. Positive CCR7 selection of CD45RO-negative cells yielded the naive CD8 cells, and terminally differentiated effector memory CD45RA+ cells were excluded. CDR1 and CDR2 (germline): KGHSH, LQKENI. This CDR3 is built from 15 residues. V was clipped by 5 bases and J by 2 bases, with 13 bases between them. The material for each subset, its genomic DNA, was split evenly across several immunoSEQ plates. The assay was immunoSEQ multiplex PCR, and TCRdb's table has in-frame clones only and misses some. The sample carries roughly 850,000 clones, 90% to 98% recorded once. Overall study results and limits: Represented genetic and exposure-history diversity was restricted by having few donors. Generally, naive subsets (rather than memory subsets) showed larger estimated richness. Some clonotypes were shared by all four sorted-subset donors, while others were not shared. The non-shared ones had lower generation probabilities than the shared ones.

As concerns this clone: Its antigen remains unidentified.

The chain carries TRBV18 and TRBJ2-1, with D possibly being TRBD1 or TRBD2 (5 bases each). Sequencing was done on a sample of naive CD8+ T cells sorted from blood. The clonotype originates from a man in his thirties or forties in good health. The CDR3 spells CASSERGFAYNEQFF. Written as DNA, the CDR3 is TGTGCCAGCTCAGAGAGGGGTTTCGCCTACAATGAGCAGTTCTTC.